This paragraph reports one T cell receptor beta chain. No antigen is known for it. Germline CDR1 reads LGHNA; CDR2 reads YNFKEQ. This CDR3 is built from 18 residues. With V trimmed by 0 bases and J by 2 bases, 8 bases remained unmatched. The sample belongs to a study of cytomegalovirus exposure and HLA in healthy donors. The PCR had 60 Vbeta and 13 Jbeta primers. TCRdb's table, derived via immunoSEQ multiplex PCR, lists solely in-frame clones and lacks some. Its table records roughly 100,000 clones. Broader study findings: One cluster of highly shared sequence variants probably arose as a sequencing artifact. The authors confirmed in vitro that a few CMV-associated chains were specific for CMV antigens.

The sequenced sample was PBMCs. This sequence was found in a woman aged 25-40 years in good health and CMV-seronegative. This rearrangement joins TRBV4-2 to TRBJ2-3; 10 bases agree with TRBD2. The CDR3 nucleotides are TGTGCCAGCAGCCAAGACGAACTAGCGGGGAGCCTCACAGATACGCAGTATTTT. Translating it yields CASSQDELAGSLTDTQYF.